These 2 T cell receptor beta chains share one sample of origin, sequenced in a study of CD8+CD57+ T cells in acquired aplastic anemia. TCR beta VDJ combinations and CDR3 sequences were profiled from genomic DNA. MiXCR, applied by TCRdb to the reads, yields one record per CDR3 protein. The table shows roughly 220,000 distinct CDR3 sequences, with approximately 65% occurring only once. An expansion of CD8+CD57+ cells by flow cytometry had been shown in patients chosen for sequencing. The sequencing sample was made of sorted CD4+, CD8+, or CD8+CD57+ T cells (not recorded which) from PBMCs. All receptors derive from a human donor with aplastic anemia.

This chain links TRBV29-1 with TRBJ1-4; 8 nucleotides match TRBD1. The germline CDR1 and CDR2 sequences are SQVTM and ANQGSEA. The trim removed 4 bases at V and 8 bases at J, leaving 9 bases unmatched. The CDR3 covers 14 residues. The CDR3, as DNA: TGCAGCGTTGTGGACAGGGCCGTGAACGAAAAACTGTTTTTT. This translates into CSVVDRAVNEKLFF.

The J gene is TRBJ1-6, the V gene TRBV2, with D unresolved. This CDR3 is 12 amino acids long. CDR1 and CDR2 (germline): SNHLY, FYNNEI. V lost 5 bases and J lost 10, with 9 bases in between. CDR3: CASSKDGSPLHF. The CDR3 bases are TGTGCCAGCAGTAAGGATGGATCACCCCTCCACTTT.